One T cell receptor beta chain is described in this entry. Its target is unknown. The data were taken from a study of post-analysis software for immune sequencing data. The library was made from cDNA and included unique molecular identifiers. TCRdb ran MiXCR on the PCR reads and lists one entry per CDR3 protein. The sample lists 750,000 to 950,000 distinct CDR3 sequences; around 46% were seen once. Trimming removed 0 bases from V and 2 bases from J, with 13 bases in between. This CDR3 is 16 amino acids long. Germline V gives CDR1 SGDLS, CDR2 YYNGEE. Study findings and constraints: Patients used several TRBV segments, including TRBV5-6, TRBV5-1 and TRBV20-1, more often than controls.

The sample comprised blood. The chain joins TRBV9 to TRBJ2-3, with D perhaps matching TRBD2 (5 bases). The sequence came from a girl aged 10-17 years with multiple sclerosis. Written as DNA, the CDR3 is TGTGCCAGCAGCGTAGAGTCGCGGGCGGACACAGATACGCAGTATTTT. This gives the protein CASSVESRADTDTQYF.